The next 30 T cell receptor beta chains were all read from a single sample in a study of patients and donors after allogeneic stem cell transplantation. MiXCR, run by TCRdb on the RT-PCR reads, gives a single entry per CDR3 protein. The data hold 150,000 to 250,000 distinct CDR3 sequences, with 41% observed a single time. Sequencing was carried out using blood, either unsorted or a sorted T cell fraction (not recorded which). These receptors all stem from a human donor who was either an allogeneic HSCT recipient or a stem cell or donor lymphocyte infusion donor (not recorded which). It is not recorded whose cells these are; they may come from a transplant donor.

As for this clonotype: At one end the junction does not follow the germline gene, possibly because of a read error. This rearrangement joins TRBV7-7 to TRBJ2-3, with a weak D call TRBD2 (6 bases). The CDR3 runs to 13 residues. The germline CDR1 and CDR2 sequences are SSHAT and FNYEAQ (reference sequence). The DNA of the CDR3 is TGTGCTAGCAGCCCTAGCGAGGCAGATACGCAGTATTTT. Protein: CASSPSEADTQYF. Looking up the rest from reference TRBV7-7 and TRBJ2-3 gives the full variable domain: GAGVSQSPRYKVTKRGQDVTLRCDPISSHATLYWYQQALGQGPEFLTYFNYEAQPDKSGLPSDRFSAERPEGSISTLTIQRTEQRDSAMYRCASSPSEADTQYFGPGTRLTVL.

The rearrangement links TRBV12-3 or TRBV12-4 to TRBJ2-1, with 9 positions matching TRBD1. The V segment lost 6 bases and the J segment 6 bases; nucleotides outside the gene matches: 12. CDR3 size: 16 residues. This CDR3 is CASSYPPGQGSNEQFF. In DNA, the CDR3 is TGTGCCAGCAGCTATCCTCCGGGACAGGGTTCCAATGAGCAGTTCTTC.

The chain carries TRBV29-1 and TRBJ2-1; possible D gene TRBD2, 5 bases. Trimming left V 7 bases short and J 3 bases short, with 25 bases between. Germline CDR1 is SQVTM and CDR2 is ANQGSEA. This CDR3 is built from 17 residues. The CDR3 coding sequence is TGCAGCGCCCTTGGGAGTTTCCCTCGGGTTTTCTACAATGAGCAGTTCTTC. Encoded protein: CSALGSFPRVFYNEQFF.

The chain has TRBV29-1 and TRBJ2-1; tentatively, D is TRBD2 (6 bases). Germline V gene data show CDR1 as SQVTM and CDR2 as ANQGSEA. Trimming stripped 5 bases from V and 0 bases from J, with 23 bases between. This CDR3 contains 18 residues. The CDR3 nucleotides are TGCAGCGTTTCTCGACGGCCTAACCTCGGGGGCTCCTACAATGAGCAGTTCTTC. It translates to CSVSRRPNLGGSYNEQFF.

The V call is TRBV12-3 or TRBV12-4, the J call TRBJ2-5; no firm D call. The CDR3 extends over 11 amino acids. The germline V and J ends were trimmed by 2 bases and 5 bases, with 3 bases remaining between them. CDR3 sequence: CASSLMETQYF. Written as DNA, the CDR3 is TGTGCCAGCAGTTTAATGGAGACCCAGTACTTC.

There are a few counts of this clonotype. The DNA of the CDR3 is TGTGCCAGCGGGGGGACTAGCGGTAGCTCCTACGAGCAGTACTTC. Translating gives CASGGTSGSSYEQYF. The chain employs TRBV6-2 or TRBV6-3 and TRBJ2-7; the match to TRBD2 covers 11 bases. Unmatched junction bases numbered 6, after V lost 8 bases and J lost 0 bases. The CDR3 runs to 15 residues. CDR1 MNHEY and CDR2 SVGEGT come from the germline V gene.

This chain uses TRBV14 with TRBJ2-7; D unresolved. The V gene's germline CDR1 is SGHDN and CDR2 FVKESK. The CDR3 is 15 residues long. Trimming left V 3 bases short and J 3 bases short, with 15 bases between. The CDR3 DNA reads TGTGCCAGCAGCCAGTACCAGGTCTCATACTACGAGCAGTACTTC. Protein: CASSQYQVSYYEQYF.

The sample holds a few counts of this clonotype. The rearrangement uses TRBV20-1 and TRBJ1-5; the D is unclear. The CDR3 covers 14 residues. Between the trimmed V and J ends, which lost 3 bases and 0 bases, there was a span of 9 bases. The germline gives CDR1 DFQATT, CDR2 SNEGSKA (reference sequence). CDR3 loop: CSASWQLSNQPQHF. The CDR3 DNA reads as TGCAGTGCTAGTTGGCAGCTTAGCAATCAGCCCCAGCATTTT.

The CDR3 region is CASSSGLRTDTQYF. The CDR3 region has the DNA TGTGCCAGCAGCTCCGGACTGCGCACAGATACGCAGTATTTT. This chain connects TRBV5-6 to TRBJ2-3, with D tentatively TRBD2 (5 bases). The CDR3 covers 14 residues. CDR1 and CDR2 (germline): SGHDT, YYEEEE. Trimming took off 3 bases at V and 1 base at J, with 9 bases between the two ends.

The CDR3 coding sequence is TGTGCCAGCAGCCAAGCGGGCAGTATTAATAATTCACCCCTCCACTTT. Translating it yields CASSQAGSINNSPLHF. The rearrangement joins TRBV4-2 to TRBJ1-6; D ambiguous. This CDR3 region has 16 residues. Trimming cost V 1 base and J 5 bases, with 12 bases left between them. The germline CDR1 and CDR2 sequences are LGHNA and YNFKEQ.

The CDR3 sequence is CSVLPGTGSYNEQFF. CDR3 in DNA: TGCAGCGTCCTTCCCGGGACAGGGTCGTACAATGAGCAGTTCTTC. This chain uses TRBV29-1 with TRBJ2-1, with 9 bases lining up with TRBD1. The CDR3 is 15 residues long. V lost 6 bases to trimming and J lost 4 bases; unmatched junction nucleotides: 10. Germline V gene lookup returns CDR1 SQVTM and CDR2 ANQGSEA.

The J gene is TRBJ2-2, the V gene TRBV7-2; D uncertain. CDR3 length: 13 residues. Germline V CDR1 and CDR2: SGHTA, FQGNSA. The V end was cut by 5 bases, the J end by 3 bases, with 7 bases between. The DNA for the CDR3 is TGTGCCAGCAGCCAATGGCACACCGGGGAGCTGTTTTTT. Its protein is CASSQWHTGELFF.

V is TRBV12-3 or TRBV12-4 and J is TRBJ2-7; the D call may be TRBD1 or TRBD2 (5 bases each). Trimming removed 3 bases at V and 7 bases at J, with 10 bases between. The CDR3 loop spans 12 amino acids. The CDR3 region has the DNA TGTGCCAGCAGTTTCGATGGGGGAGAGCAGTACTTC. This sequence encodes CASSFDGGEQYF.

This clonotype has only a few counts. This rearrangement joins TRBV29-1 to TRBJ2-5; no clear D. The V gene lost 7 bases and the J gene lost 7 bases, with 16 bases spanning the gap. The CDR3 totals 12 residues. Germline assignment: CDR1 SQVTM and CDR2 ANQGSEA. CDR3 in DNA: TGCAGCGGCGACACGGAGACGAGGACCCAGTACTTC. It translates to CSGDTETRTQYF.

The sample holds a few counts of this clonotype. The chain employs TRBV27 and TRBJ1-2; D is unresolved. This CDR3 has 13 amino acids. Per the germline V gene, CDR1 is MNHEY and CDR2 is SMNVEV (reference sequence). V gave up 3 bases and J gave up 2 bases, with 7 bases separating them. The CDR3 DNA follows: TGTGCCAGCAGTTTTGGTGAAAACTATGGCTACACCTTC. This codes for CASSFGENYGYTF.

This rearrangement joins TRBV4-3 to TRBJ1-2; D is ambiguous. Trimming took off 3 bases at V and 2 bases at J, with 7 bases between the two ends. The CDR3 totals 13 residues. Germline lookup yields CDR1 LGHNA and CDR2 YSLEER. DNA for the CDR3: TGCGCCAGCAGCCACCAAATCAACTATGGCTACACCTTC. This encodes CASSHQINYGYTF.

This clonotype was recorded a few times. This chain joins TRBV20-1 and TRBJ2-7; D is perhaps TRBD2 (5 bases). The germline V and J ends were trimmed by 4 bases and 4 bases, with 14 bases remaining between them. The CDR3 has 13 residues. CDR1 DFQATT and CDR2 SNEGSKA come from the germline V gene (reference sequence). The CDR3 nucleotides read TGCAGTGCTATTGGACTCTACGCTTACGAGCAGTACTTC. Translation: CSAIGLYAYEQYF.

J is TRBJ2-1 and V is TRBV12-3 or TRBV12-4; D may be TRBD1 (7 bases). The CDR3 is 15 amino acids. V lost 4 bases to trimming and J lost 5 bases, with 15 bases between them. DNA for the CDR3: TGTGCCAGCAGTTCACTCGACAGGGAGGACAATGAGCAGTTCTTC. It is translated as CASSSLDREDNEQFF.

This clonotype was seen repeatedly, ten times or more. This chain joins TRBV7-2 and TRBJ2-2; no clear D gene. Germline CDR1 SGHTA, CDR2 FQGNSA. V was trimmed by 2 bases and J by 5 bases, leaving 6 bases between them. This CDR3 has 13 amino acids. CDR3 DNA sequence: TGTGCCAGCAGCTTACTAGAAACCGGGGAGCTGTTTTTT. It translates to CASSLLETGELFF.

The chain recombines TRBV6-2 or TRBV6-3 with TRBJ2-1, with 8 positions matching TRBD2. The CDR3 sequence is 15 residues long. CDR1 is MNHEY and CDR2 is SVGEGT in the germline V gene. The junction had 9 bases not matched to a gene; V was cut back by 5 bases and J by 6 bases. The CDR3 DNA follows: TGTGCCAGCAGTCCCGGGACTAGACTCTCCAATGAGCAGTTCTTC. Its protein is CASSPGTRLSNEQFF.

This clonotype has a handful of counts. The V call is TRBV25-1, the J call TRBJ2-7; D possibly corresponds to TRBD1 (6 bases). V shed 4 bases and J shed 3 bases, with 13 bases lying between them. The V gene's germline CDR1 is MGHDK and CDR2 SYGVNS. The length of the CDR3 is 14 residues. The chain's CDR3 is CASSVEQGRYEQYF. The CDR3 nucleotides read TGTGCCAGCAGTGTTGAACAGGGCCGCTACGAGCAGTACTTC.

This clonotype was observed a handful of times. The chain combines TRBV30 with TRBJ1-2, with D possibly being TRBD1 (6 bases). This CDR3 has 12 amino acids. The V gene lost 2 bases and the J gene lost 7 bases, with 11 bases spanning the gap. The V gene's germline CDR1 is GTSNPN and CDR2 SVGIG (reference sequence). CDR3 in DNA: TGTGCCTGGAGTATGGACAGCCGTGGCTACACCTTC. Residues: CAWSMDSRGYTF.

This clonotype occurred a few times. The gene calls are TRBV11-2 and TRBJ1-1; 12 bases fit TRBD1. Germline-derived CDR1 and CDR2 are SGHAT and FQNNGV. The CDR3 extends over 15 amino acids. J gave up 4 bases and V 5 bases, and 5 bases lay outside the gene matches. CDR3 sequence reads: CASSPGTGGLTEAFF. The CDR3 DNA reads as TGTGCCAGCAGCCCCGGGACAGGGGGCCTCACTGAAGCTTTCTTT. The full variable domain, its missing parts supplied by reference TRBV11-2 and TRBJ1-1, is EAGVAQSPRYKIIEKRQSVAFWCNPISGHATLYWYQQILGQGPKLLIQFQNNGVVDDSQLPKDRFSAERLKGVDSTLKIQPAKLEDSAVYLCASSPGTGGLTEAFFGQGTRLTVV.

This clonotype has only a few counts. The V gene is TRBV12-3 or TRBV12-4, the J gene TRBJ1-1; 7 nucleotides agree with TRBD1. The J segment lost 3 bases and the V segment lost 5 bases, leaving 6 bases of the junction unmatched. The CDR3 consists of 14 residues. Here the CDR3 reads CASSLGQLDTEAFF. CDR3 nucleotides: TGTGCCAGCAGTCTGGGACAGTTAGACACTGAAGCTTTCTTT.

This clonotype came up a few times. This chain joins TRBV7-9 and TRBJ1-5; TRBD1 matches at 10 bases. The CDR3 length is 16 residues. Germline V gene lookup returns CDR1 SEHNR and CDR2 FQNEAQ (reference sequence). The V and J ends lost 1 base and 4 bases, in that order; junction bases with no gene match: 4. CDR3 DNA: TGTGCCAGCAGCTTAGGAGACAGGGGGCGGAATCAGCCCCAGCATTTT. It yields the protein CASSLGDRGRNQPQHF.

This clonotype was detected only a few times. The gene calls are TRBV7-9 and TRBJ2-7, with a possible D match to TRBD2 (6 bases). Per the germline V gene, CDR1 is SEHNR and CDR2 is FQNEAQ (reference sequence). This CDR3 region has 11 residues. Trimming took 5 bases from V and 6 from J, leaving 8 bases between them. CDR3 coding DNA: TGTGCCAGCAGCCCGGGACTCGAGCAGTACTTC. Its protein is CASSPGLEQYF.

The chain is built from TRBV24-1 and TRBJ2-1, with 10 bases aligning to TRBD2. CDR1 and CDR2 from the germline V gene are KGHDR and SFDVKD. V dropped 4 bases and J dropped 6; count of bases not matched to a gene: 5. The CDR3 has 15 residues. The DNA for the CDR3 is TGTGCCACCAGTGAGGGGCTAGCGGGAGCCAATGAGCAGTTCTTC. It codes for CATSEGLAGANEQFF.

The chain employs TRBV27 and TRBJ1-1; D is unclear. The CDR3 is 14 amino acids. V was trimmed by 3 bases and J by 3 bases, leaving 11 bases between them. Germline CDR1 is MNHEY and CDR2 is SMNVEV (reference sequence). CDR3 DNA sequence: TGTGCCAGCAGTTTCCTCGGTAGTGACACTGAAGCTTTCTTT. It yields the protein CASSFLGSDTEAFF.

The chain couples TRBV20-1 to TRBJ2-7; 12 positions agree with TRBD2. V was pared by 6 bases and J by 6 bases, with 6 bases of the junction left unmatched. The CDR3 loop spans 13 amino acids. In germline, CDR1 is DFQATT, CDR2 SNEGSKA (reference sequence). CDR3 DNA sequence: TGCAGTGCAACTAGCGGGAGGACGCGCGAGCAGTACTTC. It is translated as CSATSGRTREQYF.

This clonotype was recorded a few times. The J gene is TRBJ2-7, the V gene TRBV12-3 or TRBV12-4; D call uncertain. V was cut by 3 bases and J by 3 bases, with 9 bases left in between. CDR3 length: 13 residues. The CDR3 region has the DNA TGTGCCAGCAGTTTCATCGGTGTCTACGAGCAGTACTTC. Protein sequence: CASSFIGVYEQYF.